Included here is one TCR beta chain sequence, with context. The antigen remains unidentified. The data were taken from a study of cytomegalovirus exposure and HLA in healthy donors. Study observations and caveats: Most observed TCR sequences were rare, whereas some public TCRs were detected in many donors.

The V gene lost 4 bases and the J gene lost 7 bases, with 13 bases spanning the gap. Germline CDR1 is SGHDN and CDR2 is FVKESK. The CDR3 runs to 14 residues. Amplification used 60 Vbeta primers and 13 Jbeta primers. Some clones are missing from TCRdb's copy, which holds only in-frame ones; the method was immunoSEQ multiplex PCR. In the table there are around 140,000 clones, more than 75% of which are singletons. The origin of this receptor is a male donor in good health and CMV-seronegative. This chain connects TRBV14 to TRBJ1-4; D remains unclear. The specimen was PBMCs. CDR3 nucleotides: TGTGCCAGCAGCCTGCGGACGCGGGGTGAAAAACTGTTTTTT. Protein sequence: CASSLRTRGEKLFF.